One sample yielded the 2 T cell receptor beta chains listed below, sequenced in a study of blood T cells in healthy people across ages (dated by TCRdb to the mid-2010s). The library relied on 5' RACE. The instrument given in TCRdb is Illumina HiSeq 2500. A second PCR of roughly 7 to 11 cycles was performed with a sample-barcoded 5' primer and a J-beta primer mix. The public reads were quality trimmed at Q25 with fastp and then assembled into clones with MiXCR by TCRdb, keeping productive beta chains. Rows are combined by CDR3 protein, so each entry shows the most common genes and DNA. For this sample there are 650,000 to 800,000 distinct CDR3 sequences; around 42% appear just once. The ten largest clonotypes hold about a fifth of the sample. Sequencing input: blood. These TCRs come from a man aged 55 to 70 in good health.

Only a few counts were recorded for this clonotype. The chain links TRBV20-1 to TRBJ2-1, with 9 bases that match TRBD2. The end of the DNA fits TRBJ2-7 better, so the J call may be wrong. This CDR3 has 18 amino acids. Germline V lookup: CDR1 DFQATT, CDR2 SNEGSKA (reference sequence). CDR3 loop: CSAGLGSSGTSSYNEQYF. The CDR3 nucleotides read TGCAGTGCTGGACTGGGGTCTAGCGGGACAAGCTCCTACAATGAGCAGTACTTC.

The rearrangement uses TRBV21-1 and TRBJ2-6; the table gives TRBD1 as D, unverified against the DNA. TRBV21-1 is marked as a pseudogene. The CDR3 covers 14 residues. Here the CDR3 DNA reads TGTGCCAGATACAGGGGTGGCGGGGCCAACGTCCTGACTTTC. This translates into CARYRGGGANVLTF.